This is a list of T cell receptor beta chains from one sample in a study of T-cell reconstitution after alpha-beta-depleted transplantation in children. TCRdb reprocessed the PCR reads via MiXCR and lists one record per CDR3 protein. The table shows about 270,000 distinct CDR3 sequences, with roughly 9.5% occurring only once. The sequences come from PBMCs from the stem cell graft donor, collected from the stem cell graft. These TCRs come from a human donor who donated a stem cell graft to a child with SCID. CDR3s include the opening cysteine and the closing phenylalanine or tryptophan. The order of the fields is clone size, D gene, CDR3 length, J gene, V gene, CDR3 protein, CDR3 DNA. A D gene is named only where the DNA matches it firmly. Size is stated for part of the rows, as once, few or many counts, or as a class when the clone is expanded.

clone size: NA
D gene: NA
CDR3 length: 14
J gene: TRBJ2-1
V gene: TRBV6-2/TRBV6-3
CDR3 protein: CATDGGRSYNEQFF
CDR3 DNA: TGTGCCACCGACGGGGGTAGGTCCTACAATGAGCAGTTCTTC

clone size: many
D gene: TRBD2
CDR3 length: 17
J gene: TRBJ2-3
V gene: TRBV11-2
CDR3 protein: CASSFLLTSGGQDTQYF
CDR3 DNA: TGTGCCAGCAGCTTCCTCCTAACTAGCGGGGGGCAAGATACGCAGTATTTT

clone size: NA
D gene: NA
CDR3 length: 18
J gene: TRBJ1-5
V gene: TRBV6-2/TRBV6-3
CDR3 protein: CASKRSGYGPSINQPQHF
CDR3 DNA: TGTGCCAGCAAACGATCCGGATACGGACCGTCCATCAATCAGCCCCAGCATTTT

clone size: few
D gene: NA
CDR3 length: 14
J gene: TRBJ2-3
V gene: TRBV12-3/TRBV12-4
CDR3 protein: CASSFEGRTDTQYF
CDR3 DNA: TGTGCCAGCAGTTTTGAAGGCCGCACAGATACGCAGTATTTT

clone size: NA
D gene: NA
CDR3 length: 15
J gene: TRBJ2-5
V gene: TRBV20-1
CDR3 protein: CSAHLQGGHLETQYF
CDR3 DNA: TGCAGTGCCCACCTACAGGGAGGGCATTTGGAGACCCAGTACTTC

clone size: NA
D gene: NA
CDR3 length: 12
J gene: TRBJ2-1
V gene: TRBV12-3/TRBV12-4
CDR3 protein: CASSFMNNEQFF
CDR3 DNA: TGTGCCAGCAGTTTTATGAACAATGAGCAGTTCTTC

clone size: few
D gene: NA
CDR3 length: 16
J gene: TRBJ2-1
V gene: TRBV9
CDR3 protein: CASRRGGGGTPSEQFF
CDR3 DNA: TGTGCCAGCAGGAGGGGTGGCGGGGGCACCCCCAGTGAGCAGTTCTTC

clone size: many
D gene: NA
CDR3 length: 17
J gene: TRBJ2-2
V gene: TRBV7-9
CDR3 protein: CASRPTGAGFGTGELFF
CDR3 DNA: TGTGCCAGCAGGCCTACTGGGGCAGGGTTTGGCACCGGGGAGCTGTTTTTT

clone size: NA
D gene: TRBD2
CDR3 length: 17
J gene: TRBJ2-1
V gene: TRBV5-1
CDR3 protein: CASSRGLAGGPYNEQFF
CDR3 DNA: TGCGCCAGCAGCCGGGGACTAGCGGGGGGCCCTTACAATGAGCAGTTCTTC

clone size: NA
D gene: NA
CDR3 length: 11
J gene: TRBJ1-2
V gene: TRBV19
CDR3 protein: CASSFVHGYTF
CDR3 DNA: TGTGCCAGTAGCTTTGTCCATGGCTACACCTTC

clone size: many
D gene: NA
CDR3 length: 15
J gene: TRBJ2-3
V gene: TRBV3-1
CDR3 protein: CASSHSGRQTDTQYF
CDR3 DNA: TGTGCCAGCAGCCACTCGGGACGGCAAACAGATACGCAGTATTTT

clone size: few
D gene: NA
CDR3 length: 15
J gene: TRBJ2-7
V gene: TRBV5-1
CDR3 protein: CASSLGWEAAYEQYF
CDR3 DNA: TGCGCCAGCAGCTTGGGTTGGGAGGCAGCCTACGAGCAGTACTTC

clone size: few
D gene: NA
CDR3 length: 15
J gene: TRBJ2-5
V gene: TRBV20-1
CDR3 protein: CSAPAGRGNRETQYF
CDR3 DNA: TGCAGTGCACCCGCCGGTCGGGGAAATAGAGAGACCCAGTACTTC

clone size: few
D gene: NA
CDR3 length: 14
J gene: TRBJ1-4
V gene: TRBV12-3/TRBV12-4
CDR3 protein: CASSSVGRDEKLFF
CDR3 DNA: TGTGCCAGCAGCTCTGTGGGGCGAGATGAAAAACTGTTTTTT

clone size: few
D gene: TRBD2
CDR3 length: 12
J gene: TRBJ2-3
V gene: TRBV10-3
CDR3 protein: CAAGGETDTQYF
CDR3 DNA: TGTGCCGCGGGGGGGGAGACCGATACGCAGTATTTT

clone size: few
D gene: NA
CDR3 length: 13
J gene: TRBJ1-1
V gene: TRBV29-1
CDR3 protein: CSVGSQLGTEAFF
CDR3 DNA: TGCAGCGTTGGGTCTCAGTTAGGGACTGAAGCTTTCTTT

clone size: few
D gene: NA
CDR3 length: 13
J gene: TRBJ1-5
V gene: TRBV12-3/TRBV12-4
CDR3 protein: CASSPRDLQPQHF
CDR3 DNA: TGTGCCAGCAGCCCACGGGATCTTCAGCCCCAGCATTTT

clone size: NA
D gene: TRBD1
CDR3 length: 14
J gene: TRBJ1-2
V gene: TRBV12-3/TRBV12-4
CDR3 protein: CASSFTGGGYGYTF
CDR3 DNA: TGTGCCAGCAGTTTCACAGGGGGAGGCTATGGCTACACCTTC

clone size: once
D gene: NA
CDR3 length: 14
J gene: TRBJ2-3
V gene: TRBV12-3/TRBV12-4
CDR3 protein: CASSFGSSTDTQYF
CDR3 DNA: TGTGCCAGCAGTTTTGGTTCCAGCACAGATACGCAGTATTTT

clone size: NA
D gene: TRBD2
CDR3 length: 16
J gene: TRBJ2-5
V gene: TRBV9
CDR3 protein: CASSVGLWREQETQYF
CDR3 DNA: TGTGCCAGCAGCGTAGGATTGTGGCGGGAGCAAGAGACCCAGTACTTC

clone size: few
D gene: NA
CDR3 length: 18
J gene: TRBJ2-2
V gene: TRBV6-1
CDR3 protein: CASSQTNALGSQAGELFF
CDR3 DNA: TGTGCCAGCAGTCAAACTAACGCCCTCGGGTCCCAAGCCGGGGAGCTGTTTTTT

clone size: NA
D gene: NA
CDR3 length: 14
J gene: TRBJ2-7
V gene: TRBV20-1
CDR3 protein: CSARNQGGFNEQYF
CDR3 DNA: TGCAGTGCTAGGAACCAGGGGGGATTCAACGAGCAGTACTTC

clone size: NA
D gene: NA
CDR3 length: 16
J gene: TRBJ2-5
V gene: TRBV18
CDR3 protein: CASSPRSSGNQETQYF
CDR3 DNA: TGTGCCAGCTCACCTCGGAGTAGCGGAAACCAAGAGACCCAGTACTTC

clone size: many
D gene: TRBD2
CDR3 length: 18
J gene: TRBJ2-1
V gene: TRBV6-1
CDR3 protein: CASSPGTAGTSRDNEQFF
CDR3 DNA: TGTGCCAGCAGTCCCGGAACTGCTGGGACTAGCCGTGACAATGAGCAGTTCTTC

clone size: many
D gene: NA
CDR3 length: 13
J gene: TRBJ2-7
V gene: TRBV20-1
CDR3 protein: CSARAPSVYEQYF
CDR3 DNA: TGCAGTGCTAGGGCCCCTTCGGTATACGAGCAGTACTTC

clone size: many
D gene: TRBD2
CDR3 length: 18
J gene: TRBJ2-5
V gene: TRBV4-2
CDR3 protein: CASSQDVSGGATRETQYF
CDR3 DNA: TGTGCCAGCAGCCAAGATGTCAGCGGGGGGGCGACGAGGGAGACCCAGTACTTC

clone size: many
D gene: NA
CDR3 length: 15
J gene: TRBJ2-1
V gene: TRBV3-1
CDR3 protein: CASSQDYGGGTEQFF
CDR3 DNA: TGTGCCAGCAGCCAAGATTATGGGGGCGGGACTGAGCAGTTCTTC

clone size: many
D gene: TRBD2
CDR3 length: 15
J gene: TRBJ2-3
V gene: TRBV12-3/TRBV12-4
CDR3 protein: CASRLGLAGSDTQYF
CDR3 DNA: TGTGCCAGCAGACTAGGACTAGCGGGGTCAGATACGCAGTATTTT

clone size: few
D gene: NA
CDR3 length: 15
J gene: TRBJ1-1
V gene: TRBV20-1
CDR3 protein: CSARDSWGEVTEAFF
CDR3 DNA: TGCAGTGCTAGAGATTCGTGGGGAGAGGTCACTGAAGCTTTCTTT

clone size: NA
D gene: NA
CDR3 length: 13
J gene: TRBJ2-7
V gene: TRBV12-3/TRBV12-4
CDR3 protein: CASLKSGNYEQYF
CDR3 DNA: TGTGCCAGCCTCAAAAGTGGGAACTACGAGCAGTACTTC

clone size: NA
D gene: TRBD1
CDR3 length: 16
J gene: TRBJ2-2
V gene: TRBV15
CDR3 protein: CATSREGTGRTGELFF
CDR3 DNA: TGTGCCACCAGCAGAGAGGGGACAGGGAGGACCGGGGAGCTGTTTTTT

clone size: NA
D gene: NA
CDR3 length: 14
J gene: TRBJ2-2
V gene: TRBV10-3
CDR3 protein: CAISREGATGELFF
CDR3 DNA: TGTGCCATCAGTAGAGAAGGGGCCACCGGGGAGCTGTTTTTT

clone size: few
D gene: NA
CDR3 length: 15
J gene: TRBJ1-6
V gene: TRBV10-3
CDR3 protein: CAISESGSRNSPLHF
CDR3 DNA: TGTGCCATCAGTGAGTCGGGCAGTAGGAATTCACCCCTCCACTTT

clone size: few
D gene: TRBD2
CDR3 length: 17
J gene: TRBJ2-3
V gene: TRBV3-1
CDR3 protein: CASSPGPAGGGSDTQYF
CDR3 DNA: TGTGCCAGCAGCCCAGGACCAGCGGGGGGTGGGTCAGATACGCAGTATTTT